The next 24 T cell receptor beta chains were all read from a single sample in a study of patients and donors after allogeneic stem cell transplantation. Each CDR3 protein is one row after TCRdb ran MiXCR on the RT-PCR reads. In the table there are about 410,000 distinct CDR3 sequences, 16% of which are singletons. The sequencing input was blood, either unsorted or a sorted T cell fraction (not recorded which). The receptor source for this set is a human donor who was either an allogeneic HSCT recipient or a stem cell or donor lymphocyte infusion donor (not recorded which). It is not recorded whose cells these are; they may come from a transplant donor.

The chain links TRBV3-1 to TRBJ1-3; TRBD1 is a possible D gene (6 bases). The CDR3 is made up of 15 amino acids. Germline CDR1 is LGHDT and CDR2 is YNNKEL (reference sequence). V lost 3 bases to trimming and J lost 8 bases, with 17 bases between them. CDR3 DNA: TGTGCCAGCAGCCACCTACAGGGTAGCGTGGACACCATATATTTT. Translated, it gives CASSHLQGSVDTIYF. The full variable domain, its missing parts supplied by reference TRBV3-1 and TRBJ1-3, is DTAVSQTPKYLVTQMGNDKSIKCEQNLGHDTMYWYKQDSKKFLKIMFSYNNKELIINETVPNRFSPKSPDKAHLNLHINSLELGDSAVYFCASSHLQGSVDTIYFGEGSWLTVV.

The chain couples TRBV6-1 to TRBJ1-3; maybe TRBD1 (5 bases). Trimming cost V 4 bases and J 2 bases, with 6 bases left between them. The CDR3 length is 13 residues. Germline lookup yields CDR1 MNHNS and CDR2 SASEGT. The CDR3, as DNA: TGTGCCAGCAGTGGACAGACTGGAAACACCATATATTTT. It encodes CASSGQTGNTIYF.

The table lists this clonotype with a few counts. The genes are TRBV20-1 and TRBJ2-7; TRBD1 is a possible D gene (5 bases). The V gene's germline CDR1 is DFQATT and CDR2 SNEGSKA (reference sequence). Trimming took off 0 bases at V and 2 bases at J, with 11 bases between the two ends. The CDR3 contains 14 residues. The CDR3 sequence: CSARDRVGAYEQYF. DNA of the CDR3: TGCAGTGCTAGAGATCGGGTAGGGGCCTACGAGCAGTACTTC.

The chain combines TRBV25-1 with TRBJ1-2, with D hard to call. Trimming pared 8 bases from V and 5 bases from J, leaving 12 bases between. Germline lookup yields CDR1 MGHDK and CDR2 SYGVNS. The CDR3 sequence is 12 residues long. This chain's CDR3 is CASVGSRYGYTF. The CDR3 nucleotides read TGTGCCAGCGTGGGGTCCCGGTATGGCTACACCTTC.

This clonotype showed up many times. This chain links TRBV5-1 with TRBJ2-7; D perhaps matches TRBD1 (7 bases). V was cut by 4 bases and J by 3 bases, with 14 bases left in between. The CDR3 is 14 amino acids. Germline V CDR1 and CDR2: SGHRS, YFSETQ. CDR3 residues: CASSQRQGGYEQYF. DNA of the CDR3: TGCGCCAGCAGCCAGAGACAGGGAGGCTACGAGCAGTACTTC. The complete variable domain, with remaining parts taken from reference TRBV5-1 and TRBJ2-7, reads KAGVTQTPRYLIKTRGQQVTLSCSPISGHRSVSWYQQTPGQGLQFLFEYFSETQRNKGNFPGRFSGRQFSNSRSEMNVSTLELGDSALYLCASSQRQGGYEQYFGPGTRLTVT.

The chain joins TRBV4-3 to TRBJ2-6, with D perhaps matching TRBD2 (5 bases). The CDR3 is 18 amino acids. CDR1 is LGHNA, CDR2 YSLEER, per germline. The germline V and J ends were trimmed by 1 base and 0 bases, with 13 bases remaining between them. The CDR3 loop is CASSQGRRKGSGANVLTF. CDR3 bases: TGCGCCAGCAGCCAAGGTAGGAGGAAGGGCTCTGGGGCCAACGTCCTGACTTTC.

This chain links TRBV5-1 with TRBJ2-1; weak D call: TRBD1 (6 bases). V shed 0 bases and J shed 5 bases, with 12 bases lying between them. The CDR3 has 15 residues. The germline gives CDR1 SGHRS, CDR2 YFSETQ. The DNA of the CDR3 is TGCGCCAGCAGCTTGGGGCCGGGACACAACAATGAGCAGTTCTTC. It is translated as CASSLGPGHNNEQFF.

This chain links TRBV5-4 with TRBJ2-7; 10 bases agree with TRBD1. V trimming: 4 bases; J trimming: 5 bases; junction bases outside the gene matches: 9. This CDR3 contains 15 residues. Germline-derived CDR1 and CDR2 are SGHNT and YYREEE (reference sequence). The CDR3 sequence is CASSKPGTGEHEQYF. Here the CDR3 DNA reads TGTGCCAGCAGCAAACCTGGGACAGGGGAGCACGAGCAGTACTTC.

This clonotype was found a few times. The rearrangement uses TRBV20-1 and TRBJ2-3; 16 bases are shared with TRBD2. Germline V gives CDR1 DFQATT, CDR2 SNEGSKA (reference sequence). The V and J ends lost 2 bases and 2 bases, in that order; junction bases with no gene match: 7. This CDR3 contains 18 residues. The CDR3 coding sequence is TGCAGTGCTAGATCGGGACTAGCGGGGGGGCGTCTCACAGATACGCAGTATTTT. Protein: CSARSGLAGGRLTDTQYF.

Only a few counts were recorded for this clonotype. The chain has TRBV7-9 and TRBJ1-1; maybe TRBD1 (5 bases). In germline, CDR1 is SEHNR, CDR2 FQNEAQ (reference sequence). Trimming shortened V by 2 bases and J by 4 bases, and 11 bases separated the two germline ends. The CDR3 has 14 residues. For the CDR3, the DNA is TGTGCCAGCAGCTTACCTTTGGGGGTCACTGAAGCTTTCTTT. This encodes CASSLPLGVTEAFF.

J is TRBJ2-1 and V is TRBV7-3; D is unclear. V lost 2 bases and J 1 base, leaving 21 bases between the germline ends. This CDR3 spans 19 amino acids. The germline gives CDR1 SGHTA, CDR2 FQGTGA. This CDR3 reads CASSLRSSPLFRSYNEQFF. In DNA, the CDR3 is TGTGCCAGCAGCTTACGGTCTAGTCCCCTTTTTAGGTCCTACAATGAGCAGTTCTTC.

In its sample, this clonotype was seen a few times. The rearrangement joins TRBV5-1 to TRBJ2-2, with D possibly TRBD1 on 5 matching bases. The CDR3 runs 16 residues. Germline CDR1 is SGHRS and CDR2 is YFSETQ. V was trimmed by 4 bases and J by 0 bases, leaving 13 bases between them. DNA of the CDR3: TGCGCCAGCAGCCCACCCGGACAAGCGAACACCGGGGAGCTGTTTTTT. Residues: CASSPPGQANTGELFF.

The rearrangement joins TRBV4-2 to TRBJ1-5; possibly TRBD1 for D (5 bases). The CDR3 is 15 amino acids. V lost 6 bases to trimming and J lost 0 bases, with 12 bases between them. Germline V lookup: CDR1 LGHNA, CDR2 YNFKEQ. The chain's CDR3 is CASRTQGSSNQPQHF. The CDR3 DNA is TGTGCCAGCAGAACCCAGGGTTCTAGCAATCAGCCCCAGCATTTT.

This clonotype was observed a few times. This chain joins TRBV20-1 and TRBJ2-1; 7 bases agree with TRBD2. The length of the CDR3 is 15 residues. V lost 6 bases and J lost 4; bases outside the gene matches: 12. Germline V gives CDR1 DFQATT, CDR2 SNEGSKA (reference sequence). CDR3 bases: TGCAGTGCCCCTACGCGGGCGGGAGCGTACAATGAGCAGTTCTTC. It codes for CSAPTRAGAYNEQFF.

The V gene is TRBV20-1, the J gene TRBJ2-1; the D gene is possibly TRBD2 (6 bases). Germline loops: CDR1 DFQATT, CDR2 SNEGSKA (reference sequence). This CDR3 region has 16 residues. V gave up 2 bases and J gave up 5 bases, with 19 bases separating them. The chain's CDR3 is CSARLIPSEGHNEQFF. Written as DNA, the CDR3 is TGCAGTGCTAGATTAATTCCTAGCGAAGGGCACAATGAGCAGTTCTTC.

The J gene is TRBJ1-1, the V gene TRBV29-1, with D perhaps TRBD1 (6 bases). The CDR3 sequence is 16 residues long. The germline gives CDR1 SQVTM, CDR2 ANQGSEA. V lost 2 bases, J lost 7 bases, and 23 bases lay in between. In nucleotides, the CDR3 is TGCAGCGTTGAATCCCGGTCAGGGGATGTGAGGATTGAAGCTTTCTTT. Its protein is CSVESRSGDVRIEAFF.

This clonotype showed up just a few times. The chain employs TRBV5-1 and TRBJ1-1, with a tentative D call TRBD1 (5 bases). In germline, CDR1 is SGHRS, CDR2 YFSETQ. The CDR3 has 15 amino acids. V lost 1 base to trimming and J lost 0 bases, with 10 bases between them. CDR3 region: CASSLRKGMNTEAFF. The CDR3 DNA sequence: TGCGCCAGCAGCTTGCGGAAGGGGATGAACACTGAAGCTTTCTTT.

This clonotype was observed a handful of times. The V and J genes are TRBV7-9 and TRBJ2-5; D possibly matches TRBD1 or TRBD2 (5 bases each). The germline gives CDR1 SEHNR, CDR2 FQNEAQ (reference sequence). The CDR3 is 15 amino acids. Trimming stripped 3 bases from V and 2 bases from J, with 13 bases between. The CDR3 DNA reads TGTGCCAGCAGCTTGGGACGTAGCGTACAAGAGACCCAGTACTTC. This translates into CASSLGRSVQETQYF.

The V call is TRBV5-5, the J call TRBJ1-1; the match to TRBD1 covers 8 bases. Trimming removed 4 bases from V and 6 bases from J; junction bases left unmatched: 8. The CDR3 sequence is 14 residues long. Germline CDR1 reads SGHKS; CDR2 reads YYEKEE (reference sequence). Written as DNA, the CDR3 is TGTGCCAGCAGCACCCGGACAGGGTGGTCTGAAGCTTTCTTT. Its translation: CASSTRTGWSEAFF. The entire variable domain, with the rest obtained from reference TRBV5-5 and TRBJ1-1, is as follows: DAGVTQSPTHLIKTRGQQVTLRCSPISGHKSVSWYQQVLGQGPQFIFQYYEKEERGRGNFPDRFSARQFPNYSSELNVNALLLGDSALYLCASSTRTGWSEAFFGQGTRLTVV.

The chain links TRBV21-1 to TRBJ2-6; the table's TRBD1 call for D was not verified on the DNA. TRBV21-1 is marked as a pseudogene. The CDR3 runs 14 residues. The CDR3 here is CASTGISGANVLTF. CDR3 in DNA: TGTGCCAGCACCGGGATCTCTGGGGCCAACGTCCTGACTTTC.

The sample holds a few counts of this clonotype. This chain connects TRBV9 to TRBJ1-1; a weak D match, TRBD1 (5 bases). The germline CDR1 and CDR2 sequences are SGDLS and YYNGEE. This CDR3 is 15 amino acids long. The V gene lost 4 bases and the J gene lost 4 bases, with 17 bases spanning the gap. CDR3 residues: CASSPRPGRVTEAFF. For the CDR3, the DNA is TGTGCCAGCAGCCCCCGGCCCGGCAGGGTCACTGAAGCTTTCTTT. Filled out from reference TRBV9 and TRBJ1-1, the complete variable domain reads DSGVTQTPKHLITATGQRVTLRCSPRSGDLSVYWYQQSLDQGLQFLIQYYNGEERAKGNILERFSAQQFPDLHSELNLSSLELGDSALYFCASSPRPGRVTEAFFGQGTRLTVV.

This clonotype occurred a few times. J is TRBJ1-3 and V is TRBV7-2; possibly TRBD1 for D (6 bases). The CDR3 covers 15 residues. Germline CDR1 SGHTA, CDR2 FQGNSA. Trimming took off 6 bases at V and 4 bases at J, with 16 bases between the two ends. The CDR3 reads CASSYSGTQGNTIYF. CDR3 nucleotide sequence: TGTGCCAGCAGTTATTCCGGGACACAGGGAAACACCATATATTTT.

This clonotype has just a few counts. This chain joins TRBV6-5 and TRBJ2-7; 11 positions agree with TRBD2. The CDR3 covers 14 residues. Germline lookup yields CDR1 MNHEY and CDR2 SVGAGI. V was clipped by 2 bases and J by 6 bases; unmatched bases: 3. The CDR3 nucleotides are TGTGCCAGCAGTTACCTAGCGGGGGGCTTCGAGCAGTACTTC. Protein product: CASSYLAGGFEQYF.

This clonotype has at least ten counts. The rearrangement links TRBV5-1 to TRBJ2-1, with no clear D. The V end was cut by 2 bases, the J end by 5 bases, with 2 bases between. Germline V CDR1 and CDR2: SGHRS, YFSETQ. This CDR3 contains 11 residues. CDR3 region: CASSFNNEQFF. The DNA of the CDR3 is TGCGCCAGCAGCTTTAACAATGAGCAGTTCTTC.